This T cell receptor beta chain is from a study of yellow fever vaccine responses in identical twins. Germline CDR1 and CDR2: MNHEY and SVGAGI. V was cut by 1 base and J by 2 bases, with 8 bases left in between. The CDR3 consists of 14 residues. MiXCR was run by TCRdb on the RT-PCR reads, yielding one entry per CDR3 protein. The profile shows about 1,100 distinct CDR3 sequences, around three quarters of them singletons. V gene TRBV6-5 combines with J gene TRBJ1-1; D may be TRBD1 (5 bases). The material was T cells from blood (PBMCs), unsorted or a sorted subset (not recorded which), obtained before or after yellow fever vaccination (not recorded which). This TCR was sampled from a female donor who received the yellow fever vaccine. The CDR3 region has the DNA TGTGCCAGCAGTTACTTAGACAGTAACACTGAAGCTTTCTTT. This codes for CASSYLDSNTEAFF.